These 27 T cell receptor beta chains originate from one sample sequenced in a study of T cells in Graves' hyperthyroidism and ophthalmopathy. RNA transcripts yielded amplified TCR beta CDR3 regions. Carried out on the TCR CDR3, a first-round RT-PCR used the HTBI primer set. TCRdb re-called the multiplex PCR reads through MiXCR, storing one row per CDR3 protein. The table lists roughly 380,000 distinct CDR3 sequences, around a sixth of them singletons. Source material: blood. Receptors were obtained from a middle-aged woman with Graves' ophthalmopathy.

In its sample, this clonotype was seen many times. This chain joins TRBV27 and TRBJ2-7; D is possibly TRBD1 (6 bases). CDR1 is MNHEY and CDR2 is SMNVEV in the germline V gene (reference sequence). The CDR3 sequence is 14 residues long. V lost 3 bases, J lost 1 base, and 10 bases lay in between. In DNA form, the CDR3 reads TGTGCCAGCAGTTTTTTAACAGGGTCCTACGAGCAGTACTTC. It translates to CASSFLTGSYEQYF.

This clonotype appeared many times. The CDR3 loop is CASEGRERETQYF. CDR3 in DNA: TGTGCCAGTGAGGGGCGGGAGCGGGAGACCCAGTACTTC. This rearrangement joins TRBV2 to TRBJ2-5; 7 bases map to TRBD2. The CDR3 runs 13 residues. V lost 9 bases to trimming and J lost 5 bases; unmatched junction nucleotides: 9. Looked up from germline, CDR1 is SNHLY and CDR2 is FYNNEI.

V usage is TRBV6-1 and J usage is TRBJ2-4; D is uncertain. V was trimmed by 8 bases and J by 5 bases, leaving 10 bases between them. The CDR3 has 12 amino acids. Germline V gene data show CDR1 as MNHNS and CDR2 as SASEGT. The CDR3 protein is CASSNTENIQYF. The CDR3 DNA follows: TGTGCCAGCTCCAATACGGAAAACATTCAGTACTTC.

This clonotype was seen many times. The chain links TRBV19 to TRBJ1-5; no clear D. Germline values: CDR1 LNHDA, CDR2 SQIVND (reference sequence). The CDR3 is 14 amino acids. V was clipped by 5 bases and J by 6 bases, with 14 bases between them. The CDR3 is CASSGGGLGQPQHF. CDR3 sequence (DNA): TGTGCCAGTAGTGGTGGAGGGTTGGGTCAGCCCCAGCATTTT.

The chain recombines TRBV28 with TRBJ2-5; 8 nucleotides agree with TRBD1. The germline V gene has CDR1 MDHEN and CDR2 SYDVKM. The CDR3 has 15 residues. After removal of 6 bases from V and 4 bases from J, the junction contained 10 bases not matched to a gene. CDR3 sequence: CASSLTGTGLETQYF. Written as DNA, the CDR3 is TGTGCCAGCAGCTTAACCGGGACAGGCTTAGAGACCCAGTACTTC. Complete variable domain (other parts from reference TRBV28 and TRBJ2-5): DVKVTQSSRYLVKRTGEKVFLECVQDMDHENMFWYRQDPGLGLRLIYFSYDVKMKEKGDIPEGYSVSREKKERFSLILESASTNQTSMYLCASSLTGTGLETQYFGPGTRLLVL.

The gene calls are TRBV12-3 or TRBV12-4 and TRBJ2-7; 8 nucleotides agree with TRBD2. V lost 3 bases, J lost 3 bases, and 7 bases stayed unmatched. The CDR3 length is 15 residues. The CDR3 nucleotides read TGTGCCAGCAGTTTTGGGGCGGGAGGAGGCTACGAGCAGTACTTC. Protein: CASSFGAGGGYEQYF.

This clonotype was seen repeatedly, ten times or more. The chain carries TRBV11-2 and TRBJ1-5, with D uncertain. Trimming shortened V by 3 bases and J by 5 bases, and 14 bases separated the two germline ends. Germline assignment: CDR1 SGHAT and CDR2 FQNNGV. The CDR3 consists of 15 residues. The CDR3 loop reads CASSLDGSGDQPQHF. The CDR3 nucleotides read TGTGCCAGCAGCTTGGACGGGTCTGGGGATCAGCCCCAGCATTTT.

At least ten counts were recorded for this clonotype. The V and J genes are TRBV19 and TRBJ1-3; D is possibly TRBD1 (6 bases). Trimming removed 3 bases at V and 2 bases at J, with 17 bases between. The CDR3 is 17 residues long. The germline CDR1 and CDR2 sequences are LNHDA and SQIVND (reference sequence). CDR3 loop: CASSMSTGPQAGNTIYF. The CDR3 DNA reads as TGTGCCAGTAGTATGTCGACAGGTCCTCAGGCTGGAAACACCATATATTTT.

Only a few counts were recorded for this clonotype. J is TRBJ1-5 and V is TRBV12-3 or TRBV12-4; 12 nucleotides match TRBD1. The CDR3 sequence is 16 residues long. J was trimmed by 5 bases and V by 4 bases; bases with no gene match: 6. The CDR3 nucleotides are TGTGCCAGCAGTTCCTCCGGGACAGGGGGCTATCAGCCCCAGCATTTT. Its translation is CASSSSGTGGYQPQHF.

In DNA, the CDR3 is TGCAGTGCTAGCCCCGGACAGACCTACGAGCAGTACTTC. Translation gives CSASPGQTYEQYF. The rearrangement links TRBV20-1 to TRBJ2-7; tentative D call: TRBD1 (6 bases). Deletions cut 3 bases from V and 2 bases from J, with 11 bases between. This CDR3 comprises 13 residues. Germline CDR1 is DFQATT and CDR2 is SNEGSKA (reference sequence).

This clonotype was picked up many times. This sequence joins TRBV2 and TRBJ2-7, with TRBD2 as a possible D gene (6 bases). Trimming removed 0 bases from V and 1 base from J, with 10 bases in between. CDR1 is SNHLY, CDR2 FYNNEI, per germline. This CDR3 is built from 15 residues. CDR3 nucleotide sequence: TGTGCCAGCAGTGAAGCTAGCGGTTCTTCCTACGAGCAGTACTTC. Protein product: CASSEASGSSYEQYF.

This clonotype was seen repeatedly, ten times or more. A much larger clone differs by one base, so this may be a read error. The chain employs TRBV11-2 and TRBJ2-7; 11 bases agree with TRBD1. Germline V gene lookup returns CDR1 SGHAT and CDR2 FQNNGV. There are 13 residues in the CDR3. CDR3 residues: CASSSGQGDEQCF. The CDR3 nucleotides are TGTGCCAGCAGCTCGGGACAGGGGGACGAGCAGTGCTTC.

This clonotype appeared many times. CDR3 residues: CASSFRDRSSYEQYF. CDR3 in DNA: TGTGCCAGTAGCTTCCGGGACAGGAGCTCCTACGAGCAGTACTTC. V gene TRBV19 combines with J gene TRBJ2-7; 8 bases fit TRBD1. CDR1 and CDR2 from the germline V gene are LNHDA and SQIVND (reference sequence). V shed 6 bases and J 0 bases; nucleotides not matched to a gene: 7. The CDR3 runs to 15 residues.

This clonotype was counted between two and nine times. The CDR3 DNA is TGTGCCAGCAGTTACTCGGACAGTATGGCGACGGACACTGAAGCTTTCTTT. This translates into CASSYSDSMATDTEAFF. The chain employs TRBV6-5 and TRBJ1-1; D is perhaps TRBD1 (6 bases). The CDR3 loop spans 17 amino acids. The V end lost 0 bases, the J end lost 3 bases, and 17 bases lay between the germline ends. Germline lookup yields CDR1 MNHEY and CDR2 SVGAGI.

This clonotype was counted ten times or more. This sequence joins TRBV7-2 and TRBJ1-1; no definite D call. Germline CDR1 and CDR2: SGHTA and FQGNSA. Trimming removed 4 bases from V and 2 bases from J, with 8 bases in between. This CDR3 region has 13 residues. The CDR3 is CASSWKSNTEAFF. CDR3 DNA sequence: TGTGCCAGCAGCTGGAAATCTAACACTGAAGCTTTCTTT.

This clonotype was seen only a few times. The V call is TRBV18, the J call TRBJ1-5; D uncertain. Between the trimmed V and J ends, which lost 0 bases and 3 bases, there was a span of 9 bases. From germline, CDR1 is KGHSH and CDR2 LQKENI. The CDR3 loop spans 15 amino acids. The chain's CDR3 is CASSPPKGDNQPQHF. Written as DNA, the CDR3 is TGTGCCAGCTCACCACCAAAAGGAGACAATCAGCCCCAGCATTTT.

There are many counts of this clonotype. CDR3 DNA sequence: TGTGCCAGCAGCCAAACGGCAGTTTCTGAGCAGTACTTC. Translating gives CASSQTAVSEQYF. The chain uses TRBV7-3 and TRBJ2-7; D is unresolved. V gave up 5 bases and J gave up 7 bases, with 15 bases separating them. The CDR3 loop spans 13 amino acids. CDR1 is SGHTA and CDR2 is FQGTGA in the germline V gene.

This clonotype was seen many times. The chain recombines TRBV28 with TRBJ1-1; D remains ambiguous. The CDR3 length is 13 residues. CDR1 is MDHEN and CDR2 is SYDVKM in the germline V gene. V dropped 2 bases and J dropped 11 bases, with 15 bases sitting between them. The CDR3 DNA sequence: TGTGCCAGCAGTTTAGGTAAAGGGTCGTCGGCTTTCTTT. Translating it yields CASSLGKGSSAFF.

This clonotype was seen repeatedly, ten times or more. The chain is built from TRBV7-8 and TRBJ2-2; 8 positions agree with TRBD2. CDR3 length equals 17 residues. Unmatched junction bases numbered 6, after V lost 2 bases and J lost 1 base. CDR1 is SGHVS and CDR2 is FQNEAQ in the germline V gene. Written as DNA, the CDR3 is TGTGCCAGCAGCTTATACGGAGCGGGAGTGAACACCGGGGAGCTGTTTTTT. Its translation is CASSLYGAGVNTGELFF.

This clonotype came up many times. The chain couples TRBV20-1 to TRBJ2-5; the D call may be TRBD1 or TRBD2 (6 bases each). Germline CDR1 DFQATT, CDR2 SNEGSKA (reference sequence). CDR3 length equals 14 residues. Between the trimmed V and J ends, which lost 3 bases and 3 bases, there was a span of 14 bases. CDR3 nucleotides: TGCAGTGCTAGCGGCAGGGGACTTGAAGAGACCCAGTACTTC. The encoded protein is CSASGRGLEETQYF.

This chain links TRBV20-1 with TRBJ2-5; TRBD2 matches 9 bases. This CDR3 region has 15 residues. The V gene end was trimmed by 4 bases and the J gene end by 5 bases; junction bases not matched to a gene: 11. Germline CDR1 is DFQATT and CDR2 is SNEGSKA (reference sequence). CDR3: CSATAGGLAWETQYF. DNA of the CDR3: TGCAGTGCTACAGCCGGGGGACTAGCATGGGAGACCCAGTACTTC.

In this sample, this clonotype turned up many times. The V call is TRBV7-9, the J call TRBJ2-4; D might be TRBD1 (6 bases). V was clipped by 5 bases and J by 8 bases, with 16 bases between them. Germline V gives CDR1 SEHNR, CDR2 FQNEAQ (reference sequence). The CDR3 totals 14 residues. Here the CDR3 reads CASSHGQRRHIQYF. CDR3 sequence (DNA): TGTGCCAGCAGCCACGGACAGAGAAGGCACATTCAGTACTTC.

This clonotype was counted many times. Since a much larger clone is just one base distant, this may be a read error. The chain recombines TRBV6-1 with TRBJ2-7; 14 bases match TRBD2. Germline loops: CDR1 MNHNS, CDR2 SASEGT. The CDR3 loop spans 16 amino acids. The J segment lost 3 bases and the V segment lost 0 bases, leaving 1 base of the junction unmatched. CDR3 nucleotide sequence: TGTGCCAGCAGTGAAGCGGGACTAGCGGGAGTCTACGAGCAGTACTTC. Translated, it gives CASSEAGLAGVYEQYF.

This clonotype was found many times. The genes are TRBV29-1 and TRBJ2-7; TRBD2 might be the D (5 bases). Deletions cut 7 bases from V and 0 bases from J, with 10 bases between. The CDR3 sequence is 12 residues long. The germline gives CDR1 SQVTM, CDR2 ANQGSEA. Here the CDR3 reads CSAAGHSYEQYF. The DNA for the CDR3 is TGCAGCGCTGCGGGCCACTCCTACGAGCAGTACTTC.

Remarks on this clonotype: A much larger clone sits a single nucleotide away, making a read error possible. V usage is TRBV7-9 and J usage is TRBJ1-1; no reliable D call. The germline V gene has CDR1 SEHNR and CDR2 FQNEAQ (reference sequence). The CDR3 runs 12 residues. Trimming removed 5 bases at V and 4 bases at J, with 8 bases between. CDR3 region: CASSLKFTEAFF. CDR3 coding DNA: TGTGCCAGCAGCCTAAAATTCACTGAAGCTTTCTTT.

This clonotype was seen more than once but under ten times. Likely a read error: the CDR3 ends without its conserved phenylalanine or tryptophan. The chain carries TRBV12-3 or TRBV12-4 and TRBJ1-5; no reliable D call. The CDR3 loop spans 15 amino acids. Deletions cut 7 bases from V and 5 bases from J, with 18 bases between. The DNA for the CDR3 is TGTGCCAGCACTCCCGGGGAGGGTGGTTATCAGCCCCAGCATGTT. As protein: CASTPGEGGYQPQHV.

This clonotype has at least ten counts. The CDR3, as DNA: TGTGCCAGCAGGCAGTGGGGCATCGCGAACACCGGGGAGCTGTTTTTT. Its translation: CASRQWGIANTGELFF. The chain links TRBV5-5 to TRBJ2-2; D perhaps matches TRBD1 (5 bases). Germline lookup yields CDR1 SGHKS and CDR2 YYEKEE (reference sequence). This CDR3 is built from 16 residues. Trimming removed 5 bases at V and 0 bases at J, with 14 bases between. Using reference TRBV5-5 and TRBJ2-2 for the parts outside the CDR3, the full variable domain is DAGVTQSPTHLIKTRGQQVTLRCSPISGHKSVSWYQQVLGQGPQFIFQYYEKEERGRGNFPDRFSARQFPNYSSELNVNALLLGDSALYLCASRQWGIANTGELFFGEGSRLTVL.